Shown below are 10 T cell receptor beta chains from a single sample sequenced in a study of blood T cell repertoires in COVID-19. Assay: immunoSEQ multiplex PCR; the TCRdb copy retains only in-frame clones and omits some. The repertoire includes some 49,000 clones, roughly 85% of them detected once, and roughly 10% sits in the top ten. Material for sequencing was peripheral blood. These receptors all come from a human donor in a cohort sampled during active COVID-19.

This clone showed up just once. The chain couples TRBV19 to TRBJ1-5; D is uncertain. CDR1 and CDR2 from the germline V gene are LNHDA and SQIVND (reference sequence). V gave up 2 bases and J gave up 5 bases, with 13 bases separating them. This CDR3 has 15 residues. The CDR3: CASSILRVGHQPQHF. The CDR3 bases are TGTGCCAGTAGTATATTGAGAGTGGGCCATCAGCCCCAGCATTTT. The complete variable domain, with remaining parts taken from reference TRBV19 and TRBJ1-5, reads DGGITQSPKYLFRKEGQNVTLSCEQNLNHDAMYWYRQDPGQGLRLIYYSQIVNDFQKGDIAEGYSVSREKKESFPLTVTSAQKNPTAFYLCASSILRVGHQPQHFGDGTRLSIL.

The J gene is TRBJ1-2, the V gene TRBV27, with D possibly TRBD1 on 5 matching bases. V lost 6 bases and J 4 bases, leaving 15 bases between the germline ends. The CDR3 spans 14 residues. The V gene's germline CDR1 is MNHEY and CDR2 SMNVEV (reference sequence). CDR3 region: CASSPRRVFYGYTF. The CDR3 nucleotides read TGTGCCAGCAGCCCCCGCAGGGTCTTCTATGGCTACACCTTC.

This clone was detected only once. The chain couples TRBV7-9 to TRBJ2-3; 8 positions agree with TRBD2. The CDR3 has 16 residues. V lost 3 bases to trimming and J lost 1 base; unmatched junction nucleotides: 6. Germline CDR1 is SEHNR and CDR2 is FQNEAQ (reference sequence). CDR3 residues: CASSFKSGRGTDTQYF. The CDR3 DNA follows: TGTGCCAGCAGCTTCAAATCCGGGAGGGGCACAGATACGCAGTATTTT. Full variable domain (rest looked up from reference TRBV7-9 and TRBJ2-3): DTGVSQNPRHKITKRGQNVTFRCDPISEHNRLYWYRQTLGQGPEFLTYFQNEAQLEKSRLLSDRFSAERPKGSFSTLEIQRTEQGDSAMYLCASSFKSGRGTDTQYFGPGTRLTVL.

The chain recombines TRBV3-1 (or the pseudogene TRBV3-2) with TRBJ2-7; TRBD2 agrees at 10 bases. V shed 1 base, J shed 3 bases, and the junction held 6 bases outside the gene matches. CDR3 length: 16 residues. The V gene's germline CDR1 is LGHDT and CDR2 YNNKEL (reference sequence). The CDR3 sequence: CASSQGGLALFYEQYF. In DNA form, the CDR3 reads TGTGCCAGCAGCCAAGGGGGACTAGCGCTATTCTACGAGCAGTACTTC.

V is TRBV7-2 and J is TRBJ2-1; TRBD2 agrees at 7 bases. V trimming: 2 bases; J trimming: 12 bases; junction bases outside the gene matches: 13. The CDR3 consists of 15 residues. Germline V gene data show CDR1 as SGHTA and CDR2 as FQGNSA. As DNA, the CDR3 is TGTGCCAGCAGCTTAAGGAGGACTAGTAACCTGGTGCAGTTCTTC. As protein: CASSLRRTSNLVQFF. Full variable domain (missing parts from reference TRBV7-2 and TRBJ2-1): GAGVSQSPSNKVTEKGKDVELRCDPISGHTALYWYRQSLGQGLEFLIYFQGNSAPDKSGLPSDRFSAERTGGSVSTLTIQRTQQEDSAVYLCASSLRRTSNLVQFFGPGTRLTVL.

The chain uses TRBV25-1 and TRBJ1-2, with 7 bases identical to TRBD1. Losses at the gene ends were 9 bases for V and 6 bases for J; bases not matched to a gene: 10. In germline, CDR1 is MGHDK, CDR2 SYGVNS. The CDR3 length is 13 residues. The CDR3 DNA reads TGTGCCAGTCAAGACAGGGAATATCATGGCTACACCTTC. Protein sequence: CASQDREYHGYTF.

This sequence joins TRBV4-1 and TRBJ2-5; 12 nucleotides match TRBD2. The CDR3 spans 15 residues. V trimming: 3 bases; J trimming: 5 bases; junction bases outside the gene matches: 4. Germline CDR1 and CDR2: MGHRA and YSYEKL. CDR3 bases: TGCGCCAGCAGCCAGTCGCTAGCGGGAGGGGAGACCCAGTACTTC. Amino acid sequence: CASSQSLAGGETQYF.

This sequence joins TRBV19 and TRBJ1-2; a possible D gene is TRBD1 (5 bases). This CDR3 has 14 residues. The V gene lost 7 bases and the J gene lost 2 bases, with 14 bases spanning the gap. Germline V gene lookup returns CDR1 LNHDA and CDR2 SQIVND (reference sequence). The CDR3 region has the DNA TGTGCCAGTACTAGATCAGGGCTGAACTATGGCTACACCTTC. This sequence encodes CASTRSGLNYGYTF.

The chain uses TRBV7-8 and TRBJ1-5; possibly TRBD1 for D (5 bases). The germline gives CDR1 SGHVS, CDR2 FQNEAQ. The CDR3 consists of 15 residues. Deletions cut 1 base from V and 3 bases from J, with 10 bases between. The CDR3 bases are TGTGCCAGCAGCTTAGGGGGCAGGGTCAATCAGCCCCAGCATTTT. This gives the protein CASSLGGRVNQPQHF.

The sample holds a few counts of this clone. The CDR3 reads CASTGTGDYGYTF. CDR3 nucleotides: TGTGCCAGCACCGGGACAGGGGACTATGGCTACACCTTC. The chain couples TRBV9 to TRBJ1-2, with 10 bases that match TRBD1. CDR1 and CDR2 from the germline V gene are SGDLS and YYNGEE. J gave up 3 bases and V 6 bases, and 2 bases lay outside the gene matches. The CDR3 contains 13 residues.